This T cell receptor beta chain was recovered during a study of shared clonotypes between healthy human individuals. Study-wide results and caveats: Despite large depth, rarefaction showed incomplete sorted-subset sequencing.

Assay: immunoSEQ multiplex PCR; the TCRdb copy retains only in-frame clones and omits some. The table has 1 million to 1.3 million clones, 70% to 80% seen once. Remarks on this clone: The antigen is undetermined. The sample has other DNA sequences that encode this CDR3 too.

Trimming shortened V by 0 bases and J by 5 bases, and 7 bases separated the two germline ends. Germline CDR1 reads GTSNPN; CDR2 reads SVGIG (reference sequence). CDR3 length equals 12 residues. The sequenced sample consisted of memory CD4+ T cells from PBMCs. The subset was: CD45RA-negative fraction. This receptor was identified in a man between 18 and 35 years old in good health. Some clones in this sample may be carry-over from other donors' samples. The V and J genes are TRBV30 and TRBJ1-1, with D uncertain. The CDR3 here is CAWSVRGTEAFF. For the CDR3, the DNA is TGTGCCTGGAGTGTACGTGGAACTGAAGCTTTCTTT. The variable domain in full, completed from reference TRBV30 and TRBJ1-1, reads SQTIHQWPATLVQPVGSPLSLECTVEGTSNPNLYWYRQAAGRGLQLLFYSVGIGQISSEVPQNLSASRPQDRQFILSSKKLLLSDSGFYLCAWSVRGTEAFFGQGTRLTVV.